This is a list of T cell receptor beta chains from one sample in a study of cytomegalovirus exposure and HLA in healthy donors. This table comes from immunoSEQ multiplex PCR, and its TCRdb copy is limited to in-frame clones, with some not included. The data contain some 120,000 clones, approximately 82% of them singletons. The sequenced sample consisted of PBMCs. Source of these receptors: a man aged 18 to 29 in good health and CMV-seropositive. Each CDR3 is given with its conserved first and last residue. D genes are given only for firm matches. The size of a clone is reported for some rows only, either as once, few or many, or as a class for expanded clones.

V: TRBV6-5; size: -; length: 11; J: TRBJ1-3; D: -; CDR3: CASSSRNTIYF; DNA: TGTGCCAGCAGTTCCAGGAACACCATATATTTT
V: TRBV4-1; size: -; length: 15; J: TRBJ1-2; D: TRBD1; CDR3: CASSQAGQGFYGYTF; DNA: TGCGCCAGCAGCCAAGCGGGACAGGGTTTCTATGGCTACACCTTC
V: TRBV11-2; size: once; length: 19; J: TRBJ1-2; D: -; CDR3: CASSLGPPWRGGGPYGYTF; DNA: TGTGCCAGCAGCTTAGGACCCCCTTGGCGTGGGGGAGGACCCTATGGCTACACCTTC
V: TRBV11-2; size: -; length: 15; J: TRBJ2-7; D: TRBD2; CDR3: CASSPNLAVSYEQYF; DNA: TGTGCCAGCAGCCCGAACCTAGCGGTGTCCTACGAGCAGTACTTC
V: TRBV7-8; size: -; length: 12; J: TRBJ1-1; D: -; CDR3: CASSWGRTEAFF; DNA: TGTGCCAGCAGCTGGGGGAGGACTGAAGCTTTCTTT
V: TRBV5-1; size: few; length: 15; J: TRBJ2-7; D: TRBD1; CDR3: CASSVDRGRAYEQYF; DNA: TGCGCCAGCAGCGTGGACAGGGGGCGCGCCTACGAGCAGTACTTC
V: TRBV19; size: -; length: 14; J: TRBJ1-5; D: TRBD1; CDR3: CASGGRQGGRPQHF; DNA: TGTGCCAGTGGCGGCAGACAGGGAGGTCGGCCCCAGCATTTT
V: TRBV19; size: -; length: 17; J: TRBJ1-1; D: TRBD1; CDR3: CASSIVWAGGASTEAFF; DNA: TGTGCCAGTAGTATTGTGTGGGCAGGGGGCGCAAGCACTGAAGCTTTCTTT
V: TRBV30; size: -; length: 13; J: TRBJ1-3; D: -; CDR3: CAWSPGQVNTIYF; DNA: TGTGCCTGGAGCCCGGGACAAGTGAACACCATATATTTT
V: TRBV5-6; size: -; length: 11; J: TRBJ2-7; D: -; CDR3: CASSLLNEQYF; DNA: TGTGCCAGCAGCTTGCTTAACGAGCAGTACTTC
V: TRBV4-1; size: -; length: 13; J: TRBJ2-5; D: TRBD2; CDR3: CASSPPSGETQYF; DNA: TGCGCCAGCAGCCCTCCTAGCGGTGAGACCCAGTACTTC
V: TRBV5-1; size: -; length: 14; J: TRBJ1-1; D: -; CDR3: CASRTRSVNTEAFF; DNA: TGCGCCAGCCGTACGAGGAGTGTGAACACTGAAGCTTTCTTT
V: TRBV7-8; size: -; length: 17; J: TRBJ2-3; D: TRBD1; CDR3: CASSVEATGVSTDTQYF; DNA: TGTGCCAGCAGCGTAGAAGCGACAGGGGTGAGCACAGATACGCAGTATTTT
V: TRBV13; size: -; length: 13; J: TRBJ1-1; D: -; CDR3: CASSFQGGTEAFF; DNA: TGTGCCAGCAGCTTCCAAGGCGGCACTGAAGCTTTCTTT
V: TRBV28; size: -; length: 15; J: TRBJ2-5; D: TRBD2; CDR3: CASSYELAGIGTQYF; DNA: TGTGCCAGCAGTTATGAGCTAGCGGGGATTGGGACCCAGTACTTC
V: TRBV5-6; size: -; length: 15; J: TRBJ2-3; D: TRBD2; CDR3: CASSLFRGVRDTQYF; DNA: TGTGCCAGCAGCTTGTTTCGGGGGGTCCGCGATACGCAGTATTTT
V: TRBV29-1; size: -; length: 11; J: TRBJ2-1; D: -; CDR3: CSVARFDEQFF; DNA: TGCAGCGTTGCTAGGTTCGATGAGCAGTTCTTC
V: TRBV9; size: -; length: 13; J: TRBJ1-1; D: TRBD1; CDR3: CASSVGQSTEAFF; DNA: TGTGCCAGCAGCGTGGGACAGAGTACTGAAGCTTTCTTT
V: TRBV4-1; size: few; length: 12; J: TRBJ1-3; D: -; CDR3: CASSQGENTIYF; DNA: TGCGCCAGCAGCCAAGGAGAAAACACCATATATTTT
V: TRBV2; size: -; length: 14; J: TRBJ1-2; D: TRBD1; CDR3: CASSGTGGVYGYTF; DNA: TGTGCCAGCAGTGGGACAGGGGGCGTCTATGGCTACACCTTC
V: TRBV18; size: -; length: 19; J: TRBJ2-6; D: TRBD1; CDR3: CASFGPPGQGASGANVLTF; DNA: TGTGCCAGCTTTGGCCCTCCGGGACAGGGGGCGTCTGGGGCCAACGTCCTGACTTTC
V: TRBV7-6; size: -; length: 15; J: TRBJ1-1; D: -; CDR3: CASSSPWGDNTEAFF; DNA: TGTGCCAGCAGCTCCCCGTGGGGGGATAACACTGAAGCTTTCTTT
V: TRBV18; size: -; length: 15; J: TRBJ1-1; D: -; CDR3: CASSPSTGFGPEAFF; DNA: TGTGCCAGCTCACCTTCTACAGGGTTCGGGCCTGAAGCTTTCTTT
V: TRBV5-5; size: -; length: 17; J: TRBJ2-7; D: TRBD2; CDR3: CASSLVASGGPGDEQYF; DNA: TGTGCCAGCAGCTTGGTGGCTAGCGGGGGGCCAGGGGACGAGCAGTACTTC
V: TRBV5-5; size: -; length: 15; J: TRBJ2-7; D: TRBD1; CDR3: CASSIWTGSGYEQYF; DNA: TGTGCCAGCAGCATCTGGACAGGGAGTGGGTACGAGCAGTACTTC
V: TRBV6-5; size: -; length: 15; J: TRBJ1-3; D: TRBD1; CDR3: CASSRDRTTGNTIYF; DNA: TGTGCCAGCAGCCGGGACAGGACCACTGGAAACACCATATATTTT
V: TRBV5-1; size: -; length: 21; J: TRBJ2-2; D: TRBD2; CDR3: CASSLWGGPGLATPNTGELFF; DNA: TGCGCCAGCAGCTTGTGGGGCGGGCCGGGACTAGCGACCCCAAACACCGGGGAGCTGTTTTTT
V: TRBV4-1; size: once; length: 14; J: TRBJ1-1; D: -; CDR3: CASNILGGGTEAFF; DNA: TGCGCCTCTAACATCCTAGGGGGAGGGACTGAAGCTTTCTTT
V: TRBV9; size: once; length: 17; J: TRBJ2-2; D: -; CDR3: CASSVGGGGPLTGELFF; DNA: TGTGCCAGCAGCGTAGGGGGCGGGGGCCCTCTCACCGGGGAGCTGTTTTTT
V: TRBV7-6; size: once; length: 19; J: TRBJ2-1; D: -; CDR3: CASSSMGSPGDGSYNEQFF; DNA: TGTGCCAGCAGCTCCATGGGGTCGCCGGGGGATGGGTCCTACAATGAGCAGTTCTTC
V: TRBV6-1; size: medium-sized; length: 14; J: TRBJ2-6; D: -; CDR3: CASSGSSGANVLTF; DNA: TGTGCCAGCAGTGGGAGCTCTGGGGCCAACGTCCTGACTTTC
V: TRBV7-9; size: -; length: 15; J: TRBJ2-3; D: TRBD1; CDR3: CASSLGTGEVDTQYF; DNA: TGTGCCAGCAGCTTAGGTACAGGGGAAGTAGATACGCAGTATTTT
V: TRBV27; size: -; length: 13; J: TRBJ2-7; D: -; CDR3: CASSSGGLGEQYF; DNA: TGTGCCAGCAGTTCAGGAGGCTTGGGGGAGCAGTACTTC
V: TRBV6-5; size: -; length: 12; J: TRBJ1-1; D: -; CDR3: CASGTGSTEAFF; DNA: TGTGCCAGCGGAACAGGGTCCACTGAAGCTTTCTTT
V: TRBV7-3; size: -; length: 15; J: TRBJ2-3; D: -; CDR3: CASSLIYGGTDTQYF; DNA: TGTGCCAGCAGCTTGATTTACGGGGGCACAGATACGCAGTATTTT
V: TRBV9; size: -; length: 17; J: TRBJ2-6; D: -; CDR3: CASSVQTVSSGANVLTF; DNA: TGTGCCAGCAGCGTACAAACAGTCTCCTCTGGGGCCAACGTCCTGACTTTC
V: TRBV7-9; size: -; length: 14; J: TRBJ1-2; D: -; CDR3: CASRGGPLVGGYTF; DNA: TGTGCCAGCAGGGGCGGGCCCCTCGTGGGTGGCTACACCTTC
V: TRBV6-5; size: once; length: 15; J: TRBJ1-6; D: -; CDR3: CASSPLGGTGSPLHF; DNA: TGTGCCAGCAGTCCCCTCGGGGGGACCGGCTCACCCCTCCACTTT
V: TRBV10-3; size: -; length: 14; J: TRBJ2-2; D: TRBD1; CDR3: CAAARDSQTGELFF; DNA: TGTGCCGCCGCGAGGGACAGCCAAACCGGGGAGCTGTTTTTT
V: TRBV28; size: -; length: 15; J: TRBJ2-7; D: -; CDR3: CASSSAGTLSYEQYF; DNA: TGTGCCAGCAGTTCAGCCGGGACACTATCCTACGAGCAGTACTTC
V: TRBV9; size: -; length: 14; J: TRBJ2-7; D: TRBD1; CDR3: CASSSGTGGYEQYF; DNA: TGTGCCAGCAGCTCCGGGACAGGGGGCTACGAGCAGTACTTC
V: TRBV27; size: -; length: 15; J: TRBJ2-5; D: TRBD2; CDR3: CASSTLAGGRETQYF; DNA: TGTGCCAGCTCCACGCTAGCGGGGGGGCGGGAGACCCAGTACTTC
V: TRBV9; size: -; length: 15; J: TRBJ1-5; D: -; CDR3: CASSVGGQRNQPQHF; DNA: TGTGCCAGCAGCGTAGGAGGACAGCGCAATCAGCCCCAGCATTTT
V: TRBV29-1; size: -; length: 13; J: TRBJ2-5; D: TRBD2; CDR3: CSVWTSGGETQYF; DNA: TGCAGCGTGTGGACTAGCGGGGGGGAGACCCAGTACTTC
V: TRBV7-9; size: -; length: 13; J: TRBJ2-7; D: -; CDR3: CASSFASFYEQYF; DNA: TGTGCCAGCAGCTTTGCAAGTTTCTACGAGCAGTACTTC